A selection of T cell receptor beta chains follows, all from one sample in a study of cytomegalovirus exposure and HLA in healthy donors. Using immunoSEQ multiplex PCR, the repertoire was profiled, and TCRdb retains in-frame clones only, with some absent. This table holds 100,000 to 150,000 clones, roughly 95% found once. Material for sequencing was PBMCs. Receptor source: a man aged 18 to 30 in good health and CMV-seronegative. Each CDR3 is given with its conserved first and last residue. The D gene is left open where the match is weak. Only some rows state a clone size, as once, few, many or a class for expanded clones.

NA	TRBD1	TRBV6-1	TRBJ1-1	CASSEEDRATEAFF	TGTGCCAGCAGTGAGGAGGACAGGGCCACTGAAGCTTTCTTT
NA	TRBD2	TRBV7-9	TRBJ2-1	CASSPAGGGTYNEQFF	TGTGCCAGCAGTCCCGCGGGAGGGGGAACCTACAATGAGCAGTTCTTC
NA	NA	TRBV11-3	TRBJ1-1	CASTPLSGDLGTEAFF	TGTGCCAGCACCCCATTGTCAGGGGATTTGGGCACTGAAGCTTTCTTT
NA	NA	TRBV6-5	TRBJ1-1	CASSYRGGWRAEAFF	TGTGCCAGCAGTTACAGGGGGGGATGGAGGGCTGAAGCTTTCTTT
NA	NA	TRBV28	TRBJ1-1	CASSPGDALGTEAFF	TGTGCCAGCAGTCCAGGGGACGCATTGGGCACTGAAGCTTTCTTT
NA	TRBD2	TRBV28	TRBJ2-7	CASSLWGLASVEQYF	TGTGCCAGCAGTCTTTGGGGACTAGCGTCGGTGGAGCAGTACTTC
once	NA	TRBV28	TRBJ1-1	CASSSPTRFGGTEAFF	TGTGCCAGCAGTTCTCCGACCCGCTTTGGAGGGACTGAAGCTTTCTTT
NA	TRBD2	TRBV4-3	TRBJ2-1	CASSFTGTSGRNEQFF	TGCGCCAGCAGCTTCACCGGGACTAGCGGGAGGAATGAGCAGTTCTTC
NA	NA	TRBV6-5	TRBJ1-4	CASSYRENEKLFF	TGTGCCAGCAGTTACCGGGAGAACGAAAAACTGTTTTTT
NA	NA	TRBV7-2	TRBJ1-1	CASSFSTGLLNTEAFF	TGTGCCAGCAGCTTTTCGACGGGACTCCTGAACACTGAAGCTTTCTTT
NA	TRBD1	TRBV4-3	TRBJ1-2	CASSQVRGPYYGYTF	TGCGCCAGCAGCCAAGTGAGGGGGCCCTACTATGGCTACACCTTC
once	NA	TRBV7-3	TRBJ1-1	CASSRSSLVRLSNTEAFF	TGTGCCAGCTCTCGTTCCAGTCTGGTTCGACTCTCAAACACTGAAGCTTTCTTT